Shown below are 3 T cell receptor beta chains from a single sample sequenced in a study of blood T cell repertoires in COVID-19. Repertoires were generated with immunoSEQ multiplex PCR, while TCRdb's copy carries only in-frame clones and drops some. The repertoire holds 78,000 or so clones, with around 86% as singletons. The sequenced sample consisted of peripheral blood. These receptors came from a human donor in a cohort sampled during active COVID-19.

This chain uses TRBV30 with TRBJ1-5; weak D call: TRBD1 (6 bases). V gave up 3 bases and J gave up 4 bases, with 10 bases separating them. Looked up from germline, CDR1 is GTSNPN and CDR2 is SVGIG (reference sequence). The CDR3 has 13 amino acids. The CDR3 reads CAWSATGNQPQHF. The CDR3, as DNA: TGTGCCTGGAGCGCAACAGGGAATCAGCCCCAGCATTTT.

The chain couples TRBV18 to TRBJ1-6, with D possibly being TRBD1 (6 bases). The germline gives CDR1 KGHSH, CDR2 LQKENI. The ends were cut back, 2 bases at V and 7 bases at J, with 15 bases in the middle. The CDR3 spans 16 residues. The CDR3 DNA sequence: TGTGCCAGCTCACCATCCGGGACAAGTACCAATTCACCCCTCCACTTT. Translated: CASSPSGTSTNSPLHF.

The V gene is TRBV28, the J gene TRBJ2-2, with 10 bases identical to TRBD2. Germline V lookup: CDR1 MDHEN, CDR2 SYDVKM. The V and J ends lost 7 bases and 7 bases, in that order; junction bases with no gene match: 12. This CDR3 region has 16 residues. The CDR3 DNA reads as TGTGCCAGCAAGGGAGCGGGAGGGTTTCAGTACGGGGAGCTGTTTTTT. Translated: CASKGAGGFQYGELFF.